This T cell receptor beta chain is drawn from a study of control samples from healthy donors and cancer patients. Method: immunoSEQ multiplex PCR; TCRdb's copy keeps in-frame clones and lacks some. In the table there are just over 150,000 clones, 85% to 90% of which are singletons. The germline V gene encodes CDR1 PRHDT and CDR2 FYEKMQ (reference sequence). V lost 3 bases and J 6 bases, leaving 6 bases between the germline ends. The CDR3 contains 12 residues. About this clone: The same CDR3 can be traced to other DNA sequences in this sample.

The chain employs TRBV13 and TRBJ1-5; no definite D call. The receptor's source is a man aged 30-40 years in good health. The sequenced material came from blood. CDR3 protein: CASSLGGQPQHF. In DNA, the CDR3 is TGTGCCAGCAGCTTGGGTGGTCAGCCCCAGCATTTT.